Shown below are 20 T cell receptor beta chains from a single sample sequenced in a study of OX40 agonist ivuxolimab in advanced cancers. The receptor library was made with the immunoSEQ multiplex PCR assay. TCRdb retrieved this table from immuneACCESS and kept in-frame rearrangements only. Not all clones are present; in checked studies, unresolved V genes account for under half, and no reason is known for the remainder. Here the sample has over 75,000 clones; 80% to 95% occur a single time. The ten largest make up 0.95% to 1.3% of the sample. The sequencing here drew on CD4+ or CD8+ T cells sorted from blood, taken in a trial of the OX40 agonist ivuxolimab. The receptors shown here come from an adult with an advanced solid tumor such as melanoma, head and neck, liver or kidney cancer.

The chain recombines TRBV6-5 with TRBJ2-6; no definite D call. Deletions cut 2 bases from V and 4 bases from J, with 9 bases between. The CDR3 has 15 residues. Germline CDR1 reads MNHEY; CDR2 reads SVGAGI. In DNA, the CDR3 is TGTGCCAGCAGTTACCGCCCCACCGGGGCCAACGTCCTGACTTTC. This gives the protein CASSYRPTGANVLTF.

The chain links TRBV27 to TRBJ2-1, with 12 bases fitting TRBD2. CDR3 length: 16 residues. Germline loops: CDR1 MNHEY, CDR2 SMNVEV (reference sequence). Trimming took 4 bases from V and 5 from J; bases not matched to a gene: 6. CDR3 sequence: CASSSTRLAGDNEQFF. The CDR3 coding sequence is TGTGCCAGCAGTTCTACCCGACTAGCGGGGGACAATGAGCAGTTCTTC.

This chain joins TRBV19 and TRBJ2-3; no definite D call. V shed 4 bases and J shed 4 bases, with 12 bases lying between them. Looked up from germline, CDR1 is LNHDA and CDR2 is SQIVND (reference sequence). The CDR3 is made up of 14 amino acids. CDR3 in DNA: TGTGCCAGTAGTAAGTCCGGGTGGGCAGATACGCAGTATTTT. Residues: CASSKSGWADTQYF.

J is TRBJ1-3 and V is TRBV28; the D is unclear. CDR1 MDHEN and CDR2 SYDVKM come from the germline V gene. The CDR3 totals 12 residues. Trimming took 3 bases from V and 4 from J, leaving 4 bases between them. CDR3 in DNA: TGTGCCAGCAGTTTGGGGGGAAACACCATATATTTT. It yields the protein CASSLGGNTIYF.

This clone appeared a single time. The chain links TRBV6-4 to TRBJ2-7, with 9 bases fitting TRBD2. After removal of 6 bases from V and 4 bases from J, the junction contained 10 bases not matched to a gene. CDR1 is MRHNA, CDR2 SNTAGT, per germline. The CDR3 loop spans 15 amino acids. CDR3 protein: CASRTPGGRVYEQYF. CDR3 DNA sequence: TGTGCCAGCAGGACCCCCGGCGGGAGGGTTTACGAGCAGTACTTC.

This chain uses TRBV21-1 with TRBJ1-1; the DNA was not used to check the table's D call, TRBD1. TRBV21-1 is a listed pseudogene. The CDR3 consists of 17 residues. CDR3 DNA sequence: TGTGCCAGCAGCAGGGAAGGGACAGGGGGCGAGTACACTGAAGCTTTCTTT. This codes for CASSREGTGGEYTEAFF.

The genes are TRBV18 and TRBJ2-1; D remains ambiguous. CDR3 length: 15 residues. Germline values: CDR1 KGHSH, CDR2 LQKENI. The V gene lost 0 bases and the J gene lost 1 base, with 7 bases spanning the gap. CDR3 sequence reads: CASSPPAQSYNEQFF. CDR3 sequence (DNA): TGTGCCAGCTCACCACCGGCGCAGTCCTACAATGAGCAGTTCTTC.

The chain couples TRBV6-5 to TRBJ2-7, with 8 bases fitting TRBD2. V dropped 0 bases and J dropped 4; count of bases not matched to a gene: 2. The CDR3 is 14 amino acids. From germline, CDR1 is MNHEY and CDR2 SVGAGI. CDR3 nucleotides: TGTGCCAGCAGTTACTCGAGCGGGAGATACGAGCAGTACTTC. Translated: CASSYSSGRYEQYF.

The chain employs TRBV5-4 and TRBJ2-3, with D perhaps matching TRBD1 (6 bases). The V end lost 4 bases, the J end lost 3 bases, and 9 bases lay between the germline ends. The CDR3 is 13 residues long. The germline CDR1 and CDR2 sequences are SGHNT and YYREEE (reference sequence). For the CDR3, the DNA is TGTGCCAGCAGCACCGGACAGACAGATACGCAGTATTTT. Translation: CASSTGQTDTQYF. Full variable domain (rest looked up from reference TRBV5-4 and TRBJ2-3): ETGVTQSPTHLIKTRGQQVTLRCSSQSGHNTVSWYQQALGQGPQFIFQYYREEENGRGNFPPRFSGLQFPNYSSELNVNALELDDSALYLCASSTGQTDTQYFGPGTRLTVL.

This chain links TRBV11-2 with TRBJ2-5, with 8 bases fitting TRBD1. The CDR3 has 14 residues. The V gene's germline CDR1 is SGHAT and CDR2 FQNNGV. The V gene end was trimmed by 5 bases and the J gene end by 0 bases; junction bases not matched to a gene: 2. CDR3 loop: CASSARGHQETQYF. The CDR3, as DNA: TGTGCCAGCAGCGCCAGGGGGCACCAAGAGACCCAGTACTTC.

The chain carries TRBV11-3 and TRBJ2-5; the match to TRBD1 covers 7 bases. The germline V gene has CDR1 SGHNT and CDR2 YENEEA. The CDR3 contains 14 residues. J gave up 5 bases and V 4 bases, and 7 bases lay outside the gene matches. CDR3 DNA: TGTGCCAGCAGCTCACAGGGGTGGGGGGAGACCCAGTACTTC. This sequence encodes CASSSQGWGETQYF.

This clone appeared a single time. Other DNA sequences from this sample encode an identical CDR3 as well. The rearrangement joins TRBV27 to TRBJ2-7, with D unclear. V lost 0 bases and J lost 1, with 4 bases in between. The CDR3 runs to 13 residues. From germline, CDR1 is MNHEY and CDR2 SMNVEV (reference sequence). For the CDR3, the DNA is TGTGCCAGCAGTTTATCACATTCCTACGAGCAGTACTTC. Amino acid sequence: CASSLSHSYEQYF.

V is TRBV5-1 and J is TRBJ1-1; 8 positions match TRBD1. CDR1 SGHRS and CDR2 YFSETQ come from the germline V gene. The CDR3 has 16 residues. V trimming: 2 bases; J trimming: 1 base; junction bases outside the gene matches: 7. CDR3 region: CASSLRTGSANTEAFF. The DNA for the CDR3 is TGCGCCAGCAGCTTACGGACAGGGTCCGCGAACACTGAAGCTTTCTTT.

The chain has TRBV6-5 and TRBJ1-4; D remains ambiguous. The CDR3 runs to 15 residues. V lost 0 bases and J 1 base, leaving 6 bases between the germline ends. CDR1 MNHEY and CDR2 SVGAGI come from the germline V gene. The CDR3 DNA sequence: TGTGCCAGCAGTTACTCGACACAAACTAATGAAAAACTGTTTTTT. Translating gives CASSYSTQTNEKLFF.

The chain couples TRBV11-2 to TRBJ2-3; 8 nucleotides agree with TRBD2. Per germline, CDR1 SGHAT and CDR2 FQNNGV. After removal of 5 bases from V and 2 bases from J, the junction contained 3 bases not matched to a gene. This CDR3 has 14 amino acids. Here the CDR3 DNA reads TGTGCCAGCAGCCGTAGCGGGATCACAGATACGCAGTATTTT. Translating it yields CASSRSGITDTQYF.

CDR3 in amino acids: CASSQTRQSEAFF. The CDR3 region has the DNA TGTGCCAGCAGCCAGACCAGACAGTCTGAAGCTTTCTTT. The rearrangement joins TRBV11-3 to TRBJ1-1, with D possibly TRBD1 on 5 matching bases. The CDR3 contains 13 residues. Deletions cut 5 bases from V and 6 bases from J, with 13 bases between. CDR1 is SGHNT, CDR2 YENEEA, per germline.

The CDR3 nucleotides read TGTGCCAGCAGACTGACAGGGGCCCCAACCTACGAGCAGTACTTC. This sequence encodes CASRLTGAPTYEQYF. The rearrangement uses TRBV2 and TRBJ2-7; 8 positions agree with TRBD1. This CDR3 has 15 amino acids. J was trimmed by 2 bases and V by 6 bases; bases with no gene match: 9. Germline V gene sequence: CDR1 SNHLY, CDR2 FYNNEI.

In DNA form, the CDR3 reads TGTGCCAGCAGCCCCCGAGGAGAGACCCAGTACTTC. Residues: CASSPRGETQYF. The V call is TRBV5-4, the J call TRBJ2-5; D unresolved. This CDR3 has 12 amino acids. Trimming removed 4 bases from V and 4 bases from J, with 8 bases in between. Germline CDR1 SGHNT, CDR2 YYREEE (reference sequence).

The V call is TRBV9, the J call TRBJ1-2, with a possible D match to TRBD1 (5 bases). The germline V and J ends were trimmed by 4 bases and 5 bases, with 12 bases remaining between them. Germline CDR1 SGDLS, CDR2 YYNGEE. The CDR3 runs to 13 residues. This chain's CDR3 is CASSSDAGYGYTF. As DNA, the CDR3 is TGTGCCAGCAGCTCGGACGCAGGGTATGGCTACACCTTC.

The rearrangement uses TRBV5-1 and TRBJ2-1; 11 bases agree with TRBD1. Trimming cost V 4 bases and J 9 bases; bases outside gene matches: 3. Germline CDR1 reads SGHRS; CDR2 reads YFSETQ. This CDR3 is 13 amino acids long. The CDR3 is CASSPGQGGEQFF. The CDR3 DNA reads as TGCGCCAGCAGCCCGGGACAGGGGGGTGAGCAGTTCTTC. Filled out from reference TRBV5-1 and TRBJ2-1, the complete variable domain reads KAGVTQTPRYLIKTRGQQVTLSCSPISGHRSVSWYQQTPGQGLQFLFEYFSETQRNKGNFPGRFSGRQFSNSRSEMNVSTLELGDSALYLCASSPGQGGEQFFGPGTRLTVL.